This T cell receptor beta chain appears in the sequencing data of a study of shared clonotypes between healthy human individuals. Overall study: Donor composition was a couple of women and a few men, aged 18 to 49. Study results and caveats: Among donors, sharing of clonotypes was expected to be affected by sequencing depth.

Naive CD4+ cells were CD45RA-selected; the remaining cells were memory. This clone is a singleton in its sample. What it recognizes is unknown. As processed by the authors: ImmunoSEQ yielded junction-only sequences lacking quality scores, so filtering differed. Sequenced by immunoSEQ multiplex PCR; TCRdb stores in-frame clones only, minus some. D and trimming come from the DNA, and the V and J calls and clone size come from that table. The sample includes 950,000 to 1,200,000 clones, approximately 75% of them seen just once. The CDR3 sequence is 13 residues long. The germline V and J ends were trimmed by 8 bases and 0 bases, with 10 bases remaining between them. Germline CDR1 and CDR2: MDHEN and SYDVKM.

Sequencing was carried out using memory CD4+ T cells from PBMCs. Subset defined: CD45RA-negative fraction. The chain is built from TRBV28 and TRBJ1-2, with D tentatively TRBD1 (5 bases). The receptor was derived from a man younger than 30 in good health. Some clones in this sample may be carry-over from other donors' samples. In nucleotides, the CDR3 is TGTGCCAGCTCGCCGGGACCTAACTATGGCTACACCTTC. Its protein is CASSPGPNYGYTF.